These 27 T cell receptor beta chains originate from one sample sequenced in a study of CD8+ T cells in alopecia areata. Following extraction, RNA underwent reverse transcription to cDNA, which served as the sequencing template. The method was immunoSEQ multiplex PCR; TCRdb's version includes in-frame clones alone and lacks a portion of them. The sample yields 25,000 to 40,000 clones, about 80% seen once. Sequenced: NKG2D-low CD8+ T cells sorted from blood. These receptors came from a human donor with alopecia areata.

The chain uses TRBV14 and TRBJ2-5; 12 bases are shared with TRBD2. Germline assignment: CDR1 SGHDN and CDR2 FVKESK. V shed 1 base and J 1 base; nucleotides not matched to a gene: 4. This CDR3 has 17 residues. CDR3 loop: CASSQGLAGAFQETQYF. CDR3 DNA: TGTGCCAGCAGCCAAGGACTAGCGGGAGCCTTCCAAGAGACCCAGTACTTC.

The rearrangement uses TRBV7-8 and TRBJ2-3; 7 bases are shared with TRBD1. V trimming: 2 bases; J trimming: 4 bases; junction bases outside the gene matches: 3. This CDR3 contains 14 residues. The V gene's germline CDR1 is SGHVS and CDR2 FQNEAQ. The CDR3 bases are TGTGCCAGCAGCTTAAACAGGGGCCCAGATACGCAGTATTTT. Translating it yields CASSLNRGPDTQYF. Together with reference TRBV7-8 and TRBJ2-3, the CDR3 gives the full variable domain: GAGVSQSPRYKVAKRGQDVALRCDPISGHVSLFWYQQALGQGPEFLTYFQNEAQLDKSGLPSDRFFAERPEGSVSTLKIQRTQQEDSAVYLCASSLNRGPDTQYFGPGTRLTVL.

The rearrangement joins TRBV11-2 to TRBJ2-3; 11 bases match TRBD2. Germline V gene lookup returns CDR1 SGHAT and CDR2 FQNNGV. Trimming at V came to 5 bases and at J to 5 bases, leaving 6 bases not matched to a gene. This CDR3 has 15 amino acids. CDR3 nucleotides: TGTGCCAGCAGCGGTAGCGGGGGGGTCGGAGATACGCAGTATTTT. As protein: CASSGSGGVGDTQYF.

The chain has TRBV6-4 and TRBJ2-1; D is perhaps TRBD2 (6 bases). The CDR3 length is 15 residues. Trimming shortened V by 4 bases and J by 2 bases, and 12 bases separated the two germline ends. CDR1 and CDR2 from the germline V gene are MRHNA and SNTAGT. Written as DNA, the CDR3 is TGTGCCAGCAGTGTCTTAGCGGAACCCTACAATGAGCAGTTCTTC. Translation gives CASSVLAEPYNEQFF.

J is TRBJ1-4 and V is TRBV29-1; the D is unclear. Trimming removed 4 bases from V and 5 bases from J, with 17 bases in between. CDR1 SQVTM and CDR2 ANQGSEA come from the germline V gene. This CDR3 is 15 amino acids long. The CDR3 protein is CSVVSREEENEKLFF. The CDR3 DNA reads TGCAGCGTTGTTAGCCGGGAAGAAGAAAATGAAAAACTGTTTTTT.

Details on this clone: Germline and junction disagree at one end, which may indicate a read error. V is TRBV4-1 and J is TRBJ2-3; 11 positions agree with TRBD1. Germline V gene data show CDR1 as MGHRA and CDR2 as YSYEKL. The CDR3 is 15 residues long. The CDR3, as DNA: TGTGCCAGCAGCCAGGGACAGGGGGAAACAGATACGCAGTATTTT. This sequence encodes CASSQGQGETDTQYF.

This clone was found a few times. The chain links TRBV5-4 to TRBJ2-5; 8 bases line up with TRBD1. Germline-derived CDR1 and CDR2 are SGHNT and YYREEE (reference sequence). There are 15 residues in the CDR3. The ends lost 1 base at V and 2 bases at J; junction bases unmatched: 4. The CDR3 DNA sequence: TGTGCCAGCAGCTTGTTTCACAGGGGGCAAGAGACCCAGTACTTC. The encoded protein is CASSLFHRGQETQYF. The full variable domain, in which reference TRBV5-4 and TRBJ2-5 provide the parts outside the CDR3, is ETGVTQSPTHLIKTRGQQVTLRCSSQSGHNTVSWYQQALGQGPQFIFQYYREEENGRGNFPPRFSGLQFPNYSSELNVNALELDDSALYLCASSLFHRGQETQYFGPGTRLLVL.

The chain combines TRBV11-2 with TRBJ2-3, with D unresolved. The germline V and J ends were trimmed by 1 base and 7 bases, with 9 bases remaining between them. This CDR3 is built from 13 residues. Germline V gives CDR1 SGHAT, CDR2 FQNNGV. This CDR3 reads CASSLAFSNTQYF. In nucleotides, the CDR3 is TGTGCCAGCAGCTTAGCTTTCTCTAATACGCAGTATTTT. Filled out from reference TRBV11-2 and TRBJ2-3, the complete variable domain reads EAGVAQSPRYKIIEKRQSVAFWCNPISGHATLYWYQQILGQGPKLLIQFQNNGVVDDSQLPKDRFSAERLKGVDSTLKIQPAKLEDSAVYLCASSLAFSNTQYFGPGTRLTVL.

V is TRBV29-1 and J is TRBJ2-5, with 7 bases matching TRBD1. Germline lookup yields CDR1 SQVTM and CDR2 ANQGSEA. CDR3 length: 12 amino acids. Trimming took 7 bases from V and 1 from J; bases not matched to a gene: 3. CDR3 sequence: CSGWDSQETQYF. DNA for the CDR3: TGCAGCGGATGGGACAGCCAAGAGACCCAGTACTTC.

This chain uses TRBV5-6 with TRBJ2-2; D is unclear. The CDR3 spans 13 residues. V lost 0 bases, J lost 8 bases, and 8 bases lay in between. Germline CDR1 and CDR2: SGHDT and YYEEEE. CDR3 in DNA: TGTGCCAGCAGCTTGGCCCTCTCTGGGGAGCTGTTTTTT. Translating gives CASSLALSGELFF.

Relative to its sample, this clone is medium-sized. CDR3 in amino acids: CASSDGGGGTDTQYF. The CDR3 coding sequence is TGTGCCAGCAGTGACGGAGGGGGCGGCACAGATACGCAGTATTTT. V is TRBV6-4 and J is TRBJ2-3; D possibly corresponds to TRBD1 (7 bases). The V and J ends lost 2 bases and 1 base respectively, with 10 bases between them. CDR1 is MRHNA and CDR2 is SNTAGT in the germline V gene. This CDR3 comprises 15 residues.

The V gene is TRBV4-2, the J gene TRBJ2-3; D is unclear. This CDR3 region has 14 residues. From germline, CDR1 is LGHNA and CDR2 YNFKEQ. Trimming stripped 0 bases from V and 4 bases from J, with 8 bases between. CDR3 sequence reads: CASSQDTISDTQYF. The CDR3 nucleotides read TGTGCCAGCAGCCAAGATACTATTTCAGATACGCAGTATTTT.

The chain uses TRBV29-1 and TRBJ2-2; TRBD1 matches 7 bases. Germline values: CDR1 SQVTM, CDR2 ANQGSEA. The trim removed 7 bases at V and 7 bases at J, leaving 9 bases unmatched. The CDR3 runs 13 residues. CDR3 loop: CSARQGGVGELFF. The CDR3 region has the DNA TGCAGCGCGAGACAGGGCGGCGTCGGGGAGCTGTTTTTT.

This clone was counted ten times or more. The chain has TRBV15 and TRBJ2-1; no clear D gene. Germline assignment: CDR1 LNHNV and CDR2 YYDKDF (reference sequence). The CDR3 sequence is 14 residues long. Trimming took 0 bases from V and 4 from J, leaving 7 bases between them. In DNA form, the CDR3 reads TGTGCCACCAGCAGAGACGCGGAATACAATGAGCAGTTCTTC. Translation gives CATSRDAEYNEQFF.

This clone was observed a single time. The chain is built from TRBV29-1 and TRBJ1-1, with 8 bases identical to TRBD1. This CDR3 is 12 amino acids long. CDR1 is SQVTM and CDR2 is ANQGSEA in the germline V gene. Trimming at V came to 5 bases and at J to 6 bases, leaving 5 bases not matched to a gene. CDR3 bases: TGCAGCGTTAGACAGGGGAATCCTGAAGCTTTCTTT. This sequence encodes CSVRQGNPEAFF.

The rearrangement links TRBV5-1 to TRBJ2-7; D call uncertain. The length of the CDR3 is 14 residues. Between the trimmed V and J ends, which lost 3 bases and 0 bases, there was a span of 10 bases. Germline values: CDR1 SGHRS, CDR2 YFSETQ. The CDR3 DNA follows: TGCGCCAGCAGCTCTGGGCTCACCTCCTACGAGCAGTACTTC. Encoded protein: CASSSGLTSYEQYF. Variable domain in full (rest from reference TRBV5-1 and TRBJ2-7): KAGVTQTPRYLIKTRGQQVTLSCSPISGHRSVSWYQQTPGQGLQFLFEYFSETQRNKGNFPGRFSGRQFSNSRSEMNVSTLELGDSALYLCASSSGLTSYEQYFGPGTRLTVT.

The J gene is TRBJ2-7, the V gene TRBV27; no definite D call. The V gene's germline CDR1 is MNHEY and CDR2 SMNVEV (reference sequence). V lost 4 bases, J lost 3 bases, and 4 bases lay in between. This CDR3 contains 11 residues. CDR3 sequence (DNA): TGTGCCAGCAGTTCCAACTACGAGCAGTACTTC. This sequence encodes CASSSNYEQYF.

The rearrangement joins TRBV29-1 to TRBJ2-7; 9 bases align to TRBD1. After removal of 7 bases from V and 3 bases from J, the junction contained 10 bases not matched to a gene. Germline lookup yields CDR1 SQVTM and CDR2 ANQGSEA. The length of the CDR3 is 14 residues. The CDR3: CSAMGQGSRYEQYF. DNA of the CDR3: TGCAGCGCAATGGGACAGGGATCGCGCTACGAGCAGTACTTC.

The chain is built from TRBV2 and TRBJ1-2; D ambiguous. CDR3 length: 15 residues. The V gene lost 0 bases and the J gene lost 4 bases, with 12 bases spanning the gap. The germline V gene encodes CDR1 SNHLY and CDR2 FYNNEI. For the CDR3, the DNA is TGTGCCAGCAGTGAAGCCGGCTACTTAGGCTATGGCTACACCTTC. Amino acids: CASSEAGYLGYGYTF.

This clone turned up a few times. This chain links TRBV7-9 with TRBJ2-3, with TRBD1 matching 9 bases. The germline gives CDR1 SEHNR, CDR2 FQNEAQ (reference sequence). This CDR3 region has 15 residues. After removal of 2 bases from V and 1 base from J, the junction contained 1 base not matched to a gene. This CDR3 is CASSLRTGGTDTQYF. As DNA, the CDR3 is TGTGCCAGCAGCTTAAGGACAGGGGGCACAGATACGCAGTATTTT.

The chain joins TRBV7-9 to TRBJ2-5, with a possible D match to TRBD1 (5 bases). This CDR3 is 14 amino acids long. Trimming pared 4 bases from V and 0 bases from J, leaving 9 bases between. Germline V gene lookup returns CDR1 SEHNR and CDR2 FQNEAQ (reference sequence). The CDR3 reads CASSSYRNQETQYF. The CDR3 DNA reads as TGTGCCAGCAGCTCCTACAGGAACCAAGAGACCCAGTACTTC.

The V call is TRBV19, the J call TRBJ1-1; a possible D gene is TRBD1 (5 bases). V was pared by 9 bases and J by 7 bases, with 9 bases between. CDR1 is LNHDA and CDR2 is SQIVND in the germline V gene (reference sequence). This CDR3 region has 10 residues. The CDR3, as DNA: TGTGCCAGCATGGGGGATGAAGCTTTCTTT. Residues: CASMGDEAFF.

The CDR3 bases are TGTGCCAGCACAGGGACTTCAACCTACGAGCAGTACTTC. Protein sequence: CASTGTSTYEQYF. This chain uses TRBV28 with TRBJ2-7; D possibly corresponds to TRBD2 (6 bases). The germline V and J ends were trimmed by 7 bases and 2 bases, with 12 bases remaining between them. The CDR3 runs 13 residues. CDR1 and CDR2 (germline): MDHEN, SYDVKM.

The V and J genes are TRBV27 and TRBJ2-1, with D uncertain. The CDR3 spans 14 residues. In germline, CDR1 is MNHEY, CDR2 SMNVEV (reference sequence). The V end was cut by 7 bases, the J end by 4 bases, with 14 bases between. For the CDR3, the DNA is TGTGCCAGCACCAGCAGGTCAGGATACAATGAGCAGTTCTTC. Its translation is CASTSRSGYNEQFF.

The rearrangement links TRBV13 to TRBJ2-1; no clear D. Deletions cut 6 bases from V and 10 bases from J, with 10 bases between. Germline lookup yields CDR1 PRHDT and CDR2 FYEKMQ (reference sequence). This CDR3 spans 11 amino acids. The CDR3 DNA is TGTGCCAGCAGTTTCTCCGGGGAGCAGTTCTTC. It is translated as CASSFSGEQFF.

CDR3 in amino acids: CASSWSQESYTF. In DNA form, the CDR3 reads TGTGCCAGCAGTTGGTCGCAGGAGAGCTACACCTTC. The rearrangement joins TRBV6-5 to TRBJ1-2; D remains ambiguous. V lost 4 bases and J lost 9, with 12 bases in between. CDR3 length: 12 residues. Looked up from germline, CDR1 is MNHEY and CDR2 is SVGAGI.

By proportion, this clone is medium-sized (0.01 to 0.1%). V is TRBV6-4 and J is TRBJ1-1; D uncertain. The CDR3 consists of 13 residues. The V gene lost 0 bases and the J gene lost 1 base, with 3 bases spanning the gap. The V gene's germline CDR1 is MRHNA and CDR2 SNTAGT. CDR3 coding DNA: TGTGCCAGCAGTGACTCACAGAACACTGAAGCTTTCTTT. Translation gives CASSDSQNTEAFF.